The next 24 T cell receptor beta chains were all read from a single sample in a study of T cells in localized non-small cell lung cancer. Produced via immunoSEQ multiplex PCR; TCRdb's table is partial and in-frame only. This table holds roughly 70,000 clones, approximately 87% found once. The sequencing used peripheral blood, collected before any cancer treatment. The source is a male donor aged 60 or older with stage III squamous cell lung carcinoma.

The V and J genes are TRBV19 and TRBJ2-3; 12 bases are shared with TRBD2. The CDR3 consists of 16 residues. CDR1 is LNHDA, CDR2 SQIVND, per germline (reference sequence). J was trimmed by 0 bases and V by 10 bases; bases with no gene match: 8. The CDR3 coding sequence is TGTGCCACAGGGGGCACTAGCGGGGGGAGCACAGATACGCAGTATTTT. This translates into CATGGTSGGSTDTQYF.

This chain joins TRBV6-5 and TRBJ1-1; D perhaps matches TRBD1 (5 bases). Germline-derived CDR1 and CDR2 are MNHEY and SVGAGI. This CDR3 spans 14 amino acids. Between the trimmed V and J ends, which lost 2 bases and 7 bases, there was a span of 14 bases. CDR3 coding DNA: TGTGCCAGCAGTTACATCGTCGACGGGGGTGAAGCTTTCTTT. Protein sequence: CASSYIVDGGEAFF.

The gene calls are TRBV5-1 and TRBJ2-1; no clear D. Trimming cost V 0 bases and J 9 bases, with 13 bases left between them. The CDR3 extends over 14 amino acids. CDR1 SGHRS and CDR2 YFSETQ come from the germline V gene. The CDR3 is CASSLDLGVPEQFF. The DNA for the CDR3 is TGCGCCAGCAGCTTGGATTTGGGTGTTCCTGAGCAGTTCTTC.

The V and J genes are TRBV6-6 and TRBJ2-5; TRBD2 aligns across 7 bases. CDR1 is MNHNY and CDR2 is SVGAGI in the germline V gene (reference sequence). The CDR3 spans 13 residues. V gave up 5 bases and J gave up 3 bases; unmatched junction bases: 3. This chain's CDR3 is CASSIGLEETQYF. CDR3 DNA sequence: TGTGCCAGCAGTATAGGACTAGAAGAGACCCAGTACTTC.

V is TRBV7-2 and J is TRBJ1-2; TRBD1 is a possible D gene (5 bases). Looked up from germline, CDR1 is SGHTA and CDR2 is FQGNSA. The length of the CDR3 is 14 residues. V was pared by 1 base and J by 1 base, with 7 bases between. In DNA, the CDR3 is TGTGCCAGCAGCTTAGATAGGGGTAACTATGGCTACACCTTC. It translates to CASSLDRGNYGYTF.

The CDR3, as DNA: TGTGCCAGCAGCTTAGTGGTTGACGGGTCGGGAAACACCATATATTTT. Residues: CASSLVVDGSGNTIYF. The chain links TRBV7-9 to TRBJ1-3; D is unclear. The CDR3 spans 16 residues. Germline CDR1 and CDR2: SEHNR and FQNEAQ (reference sequence). The V gene lost 1 base and the J gene lost 4 bases, with 14 bases spanning the gap.

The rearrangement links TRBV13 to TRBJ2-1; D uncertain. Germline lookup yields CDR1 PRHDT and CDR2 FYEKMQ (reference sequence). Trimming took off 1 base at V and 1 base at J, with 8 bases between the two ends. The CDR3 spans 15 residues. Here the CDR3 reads CASSLVRTSYNEQFF. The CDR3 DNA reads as TGTGCCAGCAGCTTAGTCCGTACTTCCTACAATGAGCAGTTCTTC. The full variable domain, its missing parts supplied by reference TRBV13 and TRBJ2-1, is AAGVIQSPRHLIKEKRETATLKCYPIPRHDTVYWYQQGPGQDPQFLISFYEKMQSDKGSIPDRFSAQQFSDYHSELNMSSLELGDSALYFCASSLVRTSYNEQFFGPGTRLTVL.

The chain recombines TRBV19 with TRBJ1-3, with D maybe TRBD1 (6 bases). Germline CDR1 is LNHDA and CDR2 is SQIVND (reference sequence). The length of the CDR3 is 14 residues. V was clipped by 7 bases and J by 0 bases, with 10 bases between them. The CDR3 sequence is CASTRGGSGNTIYF. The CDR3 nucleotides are TGTGCCAGTACGAGGGGGGGCTCTGGAAACACCATATATTTT.

The CDR3 DNA reads as TGTGCCAGCAGTTTTTTGATCGACACTGAAGCTTTCTTT. The encoded protein is CASSFLIDTEAFF. This rearrangement joins TRBV28 to TRBJ1-1; D is ambiguous. V dropped 3 bases and J dropped 3 bases, with 8 bases sitting between them. The CDR3 covers 13 residues. Per the germline V gene, CDR1 is MDHEN and CDR2 is SYDVKM. Drawing the rest from reference TRBV28 and TRBJ1-1, the complete variable domain is DVKVTQSSRYLVKRTGEKVFLECVQDMDHENMFWYRQDPGLGLRLIYFSYDVKMKEKGDIPEGYSVSREKKERFSLILESASTNQTSMYLCASSFLIDTEAFFGQGTRLTVV.

The CDR3 protein is CASRNSGPSNQPQHF. Written as DNA, the CDR3 is TGCGCCAGCAGGAACTCAGGACCTAGCAATCAGCCCCAGCATTTT. This sequence joins TRBV10-2 and TRBJ1-5; no definite D call. V was pared by 6 bases and J by 0 bases, with 12 bases between. Germline lookup yields CDR1 WSHSY and CDR2 SAAADI. The CDR3 runs 15 residues.

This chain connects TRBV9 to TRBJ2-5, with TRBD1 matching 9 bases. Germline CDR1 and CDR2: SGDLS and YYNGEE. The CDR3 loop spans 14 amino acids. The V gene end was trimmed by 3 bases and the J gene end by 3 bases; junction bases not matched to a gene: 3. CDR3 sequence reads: CASSEGQGKETQYF. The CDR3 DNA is TGTGCCAGCAGCGAGGGACAGGGAAAAGAGACCCAGTACTTC.

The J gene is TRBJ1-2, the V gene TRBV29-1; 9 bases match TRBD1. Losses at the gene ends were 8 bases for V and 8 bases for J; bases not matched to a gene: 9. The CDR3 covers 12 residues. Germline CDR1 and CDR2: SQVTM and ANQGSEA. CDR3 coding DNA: TGCAGCACTCGGACAGGGGCAGGGGGCTACACCTTC. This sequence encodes CSTRTGAGGYTF.

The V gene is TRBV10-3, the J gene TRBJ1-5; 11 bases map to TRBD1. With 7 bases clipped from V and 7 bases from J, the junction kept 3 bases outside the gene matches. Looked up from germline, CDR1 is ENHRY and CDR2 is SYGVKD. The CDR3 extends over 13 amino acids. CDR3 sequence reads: CAITRDRGQPQHF. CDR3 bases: TGTGCCATCACCAGGGACAGGGGGCAGCCCCAGCATTTT.

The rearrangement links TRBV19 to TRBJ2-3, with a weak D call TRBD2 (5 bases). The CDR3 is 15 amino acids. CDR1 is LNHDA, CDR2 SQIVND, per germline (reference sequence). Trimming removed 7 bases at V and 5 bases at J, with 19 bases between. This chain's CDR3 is CASTSRERPGDTQYF. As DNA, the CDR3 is TGTGCCAGTACCTCGAGGGAGCGACCGGGAGATACGCAGTATTTT.

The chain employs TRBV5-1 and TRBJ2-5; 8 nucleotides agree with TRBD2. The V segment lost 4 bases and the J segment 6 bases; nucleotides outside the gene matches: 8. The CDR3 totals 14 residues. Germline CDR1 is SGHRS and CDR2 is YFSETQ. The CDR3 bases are TGCGCCAGCAGCACGAGCGGGGGCGGGCAGACCCAGTACTTC. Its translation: CASSTSGGGQTQYF.

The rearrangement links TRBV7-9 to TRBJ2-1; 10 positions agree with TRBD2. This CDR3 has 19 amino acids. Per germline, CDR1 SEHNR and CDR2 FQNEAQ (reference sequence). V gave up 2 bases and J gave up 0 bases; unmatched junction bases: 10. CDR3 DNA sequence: TGTGCCAGCAGCTTATCGCCTAGCGGGGGCTCAAGCTCCTACAATGAGCAGTTCTTC. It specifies CASSLSPSGGSSSYNEQFF.

The CDR3 sequence: CASSPRDNPRGEKLFF. In nucleotides, the CDR3 is TGTGCCAGCAGCCCGCGGGACAACCCACGGGGGGAAAAACTGTTTTTT. The rearrangement joins TRBV7-9 to TRBJ1-4, with TRBD1 as a possible D gene (6 bases). This CDR3 has 16 amino acids. The germline V gene has CDR1 SEHNR and CDR2 FQNEAQ (reference sequence). Trimming pared 5 bases from V and 8 bases from J, leaving 21 bases between.

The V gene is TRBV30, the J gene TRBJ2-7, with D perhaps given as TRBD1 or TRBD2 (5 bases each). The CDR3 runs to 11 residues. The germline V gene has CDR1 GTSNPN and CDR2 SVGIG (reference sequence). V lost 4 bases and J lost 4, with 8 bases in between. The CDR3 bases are TGTGCCTGGACCAGGGAGTACGAGCAGTACTTC. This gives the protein CAWTREYEQYF.

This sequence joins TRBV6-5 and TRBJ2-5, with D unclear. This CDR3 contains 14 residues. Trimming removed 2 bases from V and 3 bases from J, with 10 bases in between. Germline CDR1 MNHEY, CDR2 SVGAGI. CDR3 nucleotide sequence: TGTGCCAGCAGTTACCGGGCTAGAGAAGAGACCCAGTACTTC. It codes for CASSYRAREETQYF.

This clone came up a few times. The CDR3 here is CASSLGRGLYFREQYF. The CDR3, as DNA: TGCGCCAGCAGCTTGGGGAGAGGACTTTATTTTAGGGAGCAGTACTTC. The chain recombines TRBV5-1 with TRBJ2-7; weak D call: TRBD2 (5 bases). This CDR3 contains 16 residues. The V and J ends lost 0 bases and 7 bases respectively, with 20 bases between them. Germline V gene lookup returns CDR1 SGHRS and CDR2 YFSETQ.

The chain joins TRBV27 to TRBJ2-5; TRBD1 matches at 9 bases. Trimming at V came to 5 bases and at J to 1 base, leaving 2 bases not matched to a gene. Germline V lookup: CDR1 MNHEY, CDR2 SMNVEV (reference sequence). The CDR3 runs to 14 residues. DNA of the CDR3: TGTGCCAGCAGTCAGGGACAGGGCCAAGAGACCCAGTACTTC. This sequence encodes CASSQGQGQETQYF.

The CDR3, as DNA: TGTGCCAGCAGCTCCACAGGGCAGTACGTC. As protein: CASSSTGQYV. The chain has TRBV21-1 and TRBJ2-7; the table's D gene call, TRBD1, was not cross checked with the DNA. TRBV21-1 constitutes a pseudogene. The CDR3 spans 10 residues.

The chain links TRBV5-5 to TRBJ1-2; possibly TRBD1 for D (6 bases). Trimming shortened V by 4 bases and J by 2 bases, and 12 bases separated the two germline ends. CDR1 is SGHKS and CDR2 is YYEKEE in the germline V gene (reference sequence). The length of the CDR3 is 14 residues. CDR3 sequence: CASSTRQANYGYTF. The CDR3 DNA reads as TGTGCCAGCAGCACCAGACAGGCCAACTATGGCTACACCTTC.

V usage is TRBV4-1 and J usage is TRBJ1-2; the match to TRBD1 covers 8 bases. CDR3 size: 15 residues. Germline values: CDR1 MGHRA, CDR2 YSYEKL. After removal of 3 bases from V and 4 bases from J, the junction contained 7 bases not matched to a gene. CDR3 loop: CASSQRTGSPYGYTF. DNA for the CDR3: TGCGCCAGCAGCCAGCGGACAGGGTCACCCTATGGCTACACCTTC.